This TCR beta chain was sequenced for a study of shared clonotypes between healthy human individuals. J was trimmed by 0 bases and V by 5 bases; bases with no gene match: 10. Germline V lookup: CDR1 SGHVS, CDR2 FQNEAQ. CDR3 length: 17 residues. Study-level points and caveats: It was expected that sequencing depth would affect clonotype sharing among donors.

The material for each subset, its genomic DNA, was split evenly across several immunoSEQ plates. DNA at around 210 ng, around 30,000 T cell genomes, went into sorted-subset replicate PCRs. The data were produced by immunoSEQ multiplex PCR, yet TCRdb's version contains in-frame clones alone and is incomplete. This table holds fewer than 2.5 million clones, 80% to 95% found once. Concerning this clone itself: Its specificity is not known.

This sequence originates from a man aged 18-30 years in good health. Some clones in this sample may be carry-over from other donors' samples. The V gene is TRBV7-8, the J gene TRBJ1-3; 7 bases are a match to TRBD1. Sequenced: naive CD4+ T cells from PBMCs. The sample's subset: CD45RA+ positively selected. The CDR3 protein is CASSPWRGPISGNTIYF. CDR3 nucleotides: TGTGCCAGCAGCCCCTGGAGGGGGCCGATCTCTGGAAACACCATATATTTT.